The 32 T cell receptor beta chains in this list originate from one sample, sequenced in a study of T cells in localized non-small cell lung cancer. Data came from immunoSEQ multiplex PCR; TCRdb stores just in-frame clones and leaves some out. The repertoire holds roughly 2,300 clones, with approximately 23% as singletons. The specimen comprised lung tumor tissue, sampled before any cancer treatment. The origin of the receptors is a man aged 35 to 69 with stage II lung adenocarcinoma.

CDR3 in amino acids: CAIQGSNTIYF. DNA for the CDR3: TGTGCCATCCAGGGATCGAACACCATATATTTT. This chain connects TRBV6-4 to TRBJ1-3, with TRBD1 as a possible D gene (5 bases). CDR3 size: 11 residues. The V gene's germline CDR1 is MRHNA and CDR2 SNTAGT. V shed 10 bases and J shed 7 bases, with 11 bases lying between them.

J is TRBJ2-6 and V is TRBV18; TRBD1 aligns across 9 bases. CDR1 and CDR2 from the germline V gene are KGHSH and LQKENI. The J segment lost 3 bases and the V segment lost 11 bases, leaving 5 bases of the junction unmatched. The CDR3 loop spans 14 amino acids. The CDR3 DNA sequence: TGTGCCGCGACAGGGGGAGGTGGGGCCAACGTCCTGACTTTC. This codes for CAATGGGGANVLTF.

This clone showed up just a few times. This chain joins TRBV6-8 and TRBJ2-5; TRBD1 agrees at 8 bases. V dropped 6 bases and J dropped 2; count of bases not matched to a gene: 5. The CDR3 runs to 14 residues. Germline V lookup: CDR1 MNHGY, CDR2 SAAAGT. The CDR3 DNA reads as TGTGCCAGCAGCGCCGACAGGGGTCAAGAGACCCAGTACTTC. Its protein is CASSADRGQETQYF.

Note on this clone: A junction end diverges from the germline sequence, so it may reflect a read error. The chain links TRBV11-3 to TRBJ1-2; 8 nucleotides match TRBD1. The CDR3 is 15 amino acids. In germline, CDR1 is SGHNT, CDR2 YENEEA. The CDR3 DNA reads as TGTGCCAGCAGCATAGAGGACAGGGCTAACTATGGCTACACCTTC. Translated, it gives CASSIEDRANYGYTF. Combining the CDR3 with reference TRBV11-3 and TRBJ1-2 gives the whole variable domain EAGVVQSPRYKIIEKKQPVAFWCNPISGHNTLYWYLQNLGQGPELLIRYENEEAVDDSQLPKDRFSAERLKGVDSTLKIQPAELGDSAVYLCASSIEDRANYGYTFGSGTRLTVV.

This clone appeared a few times. The chain uses TRBV11-3 and TRBJ2-7; 7 bases match TRBD1. The germline V gene has CDR1 SGHNT and CDR2 YENEEA. This CDR3 is built from 15 residues. V was pared by 1 base and J by 3 bases, with 6 bases of the junction left unmatched. In DNA, the CDR3 is TGTGCCAGCAGCTTAGGAGGGACAGCCCTCTACGAGCAGTACTTC. Translation: CASSLGGTALYEQYF.

V is TRBV18 and J is TRBJ1-1, with D perhaps matching TRBD1 (5 bases). This CDR3 has 13 amino acids. Trimming removed 2 bases from V and 6 bases from J, with 10 bases in between. Germline V gene data show CDR1 as KGHSH and CDR2 as LQKENI. The CDR3 DNA is TGTGCCAGCTCACCAGAAACAGGCGCTGAAGCTTTCTTT. Its translation is CASSPETGAEAFF.

This chain uses TRBV14 with TRBJ2-7, with a weak D call TRBD1 (6 bases). The length of the CDR3 is 18 residues. V dropped 1 base and J dropped 0 bases, with 19 bases sitting between them. Germline V gene sequence: CDR1 SGHDN, CDR2 FVKESK. This CDR3 is CASSQGSFDRTSSYEQYF. CDR3 DNA sequence: TGTGCCAGCAGCCAAGGTTCTTTCGACAGGACCAGCTCCTACGAGCAGTACTTC.

The sample holds a few counts of this clone. The gene calls are TRBV6-8 and TRBJ2-3; D is ambiguous. V was pared by 2 bases and J by 3 bases, with 9 bases between. The germline V gene has CDR1 MNHGY and CDR2 SAAAGT. The CDR3 has 14 residues. The chain's CDR3 is CASSYGILTDTQYF. Written as DNA, the CDR3 is TGTGCCAGCAGTTACGGGATCTTAACAGATACGCAGTATTTT.

This chain uses TRBV28 with TRBJ2-3; no reliable D call. This CDR3 is built from 16 residues. The V end lost 6 bases, the J end lost 0 bases, and 16 bases lay between the germline ends. Germline loops: CDR1 MDHEN, CDR2 SYDVKM. The CDR3 sequence is CASRFSTRPSTDTQYF. CDR3 DNA sequence: TGTGCCAGCAGATTCTCGACTCGCCCTAGCACAGATACGCAGTATTTT. Together with reference TRBV28 and TRBJ2-3, the CDR3 gives the full variable domain: DVKVTQSSRYLVKRTGEKVFLECVQDMDHENMFWYRQDPGLGLRLIYFSYDVKMKEKGDIPEGYSVSREKKERFSLILESASTNQTSMYLCASRFSTRPSTDTQYFGPGTRLTVL.

V and J are TRBV15 and TRBJ2-7, with D uncertain. CDR1 and CDR2 (germline): LNHNV, YYDKDF (reference sequence). The CDR3 length is 14 residues. V was shortened by 0 bases and J by 7 bases, with 13 bases between the two germline ends. This CDR3 is CATSRDLEGKEQYF. The CDR3 DNA is TGTGCCACCAGCAGAGATCTGGAAGGGAAAGAGCAGTACTTC.

The V gene is TRBV9, the J gene TRBJ2-2, with TRBD1 matching 10 bases. The CDR3 totals 16 residues. Germline loops: CDR1 SGDLS, CDR2 YYNGEE. Trimming at V came to 4 bases and at J to 3 bases, leaving 6 bases not matched to a gene. The CDR3 is CASSPDRGLDTGELFF. CDR3 DNA: TGTGCCAGCAGCCCAGACAGGGGGCTAGACACCGGGGAGCTGTTTTTT.

This clone is deemed large. The chain carries TRBV6-8 and TRBJ2-5; 8 bases fit TRBD1. J lost 2 bases, V lost 1 base, and 9 bases had no gene match. Germline CDR1 MNHGY, CDR2 SAAAGT. The CDR3 length is 17 residues. CDR3 DNA sequence: TGTGCCAGCAGTTACTTGGGCAGGGGGCGAGGGCAAGAGACCCAGTACTTC. The encoded protein is CASSYLGRGRGQETQYF.

By sample fraction, this clone is medium-sized. The rearrangement joins TRBV11-3 to TRBJ1-3, with 7 positions matching TRBD1. Looked up from germline, CDR1 is SGHNT and CDR2 is YENEEA. This CDR3 contains 15 residues. The ends lost 4 bases at V and 0 bases at J; junction bases unmatched: 3. The CDR3 DNA sequence: TGTGCCAGCAGCTCGGGACAGTCCTCTGGAAACACCATATATTTT. Translated: CASSSGQSSGNTIYF.

This clone was seen only a few times. The V call is TRBV11-3, the J call TRBJ2-1; TRBD1 aligns across 9 bases. Trimming removed 8 bases from V and 5 bases from J; junction bases left unmatched: 7. The length of the CDR3 is 14 residues. Germline CDR1 SGHNT, CDR2 YENEEA. The CDR3 is CASALTGGNNEQFF. For the CDR3, the DNA is TGTGCCAGCGCCTTGACAGGGGGGAACAATGAGCAGTTCTTC.

In its sample, this clone is medium-sized. The chain joins TRBV11-3 to TRBJ2-3; TRBD1 agrees at 9 bases. The CDR3 sequence is 16 residues long. CDR1 is SGHNT, CDR2 YENEEA, per germline. V gave up 3 bases and J gave up 3 bases; unmatched junction bases: 7. DNA of the CDR3: TGTGCCAGCAGCTTCGCCGGGACAGGGCGGACAGATACGCAGTATTTT. The encoded protein is CASSFAGTGRTDTQYF.

The chain joins TRBV19 to TRBJ1-1; possible D gene TRBD1, 5 bases. The V gene's germline CDR1 is LNHDA and CDR2 SQIVND (reference sequence). CDR3 length equals 14 residues. Trimming shortened V by 7 bases and J by 7 bases, and 19 bases separated the two germline ends. The CDR3 loop reads CASTSGTAPDEAFF. CDR3 nucleotide sequence: TGTGCCAGTACCTCCGGGACGGCGCCCGATGAAGCTTTCTTT.

This clone appeared a few times. This chain joins TRBV6-8 and TRBJ1-4; 7 bases map to TRBD1. V lost 6 bases to trimming and J lost 7 bases; unmatched junction nucleotides: 11. Germline V gene lookup returns CDR1 MNHGY and CDR2 SAAAGT. This CDR3 is built from 15 residues. The CDR3, as DNA: TGTGCCAGCAGCCTCGACAGGGTGAAGGGTGAAAAACTGTTTTTT. It yields the protein CASSLDRVKGEKLFF.

The J gene is TRBJ1-4, the V gene TRBV7-6; 8 positions match TRBD1. The CDR3 runs 16 residues. Germline V gene lookup returns CDR1 SGHVS and CDR2 FNYEAQ. V shed 0 bases, J shed 10 bases, and the junction held 10 bases outside the gene matches. The CDR3 nucleotides are TGTGCCAGCAGCTTAGCTCCAGGGGGCTTTCGGGGAAAACTGTTTTTT. Protein product: CASSLAPGGFRGKLFF.

This clone is medium-sized in the sample. Other DNA sequences in this specimen translate into the identical CDR3. The V call is TRBV6-8, the J call TRBJ2-5; the match to TRBD1 covers 10 bases. Germline assignment: CDR1 MNHGY and CDR2 SAAAGT. The CDR3 has 14 amino acids. The trim removed 8 bases at V and 4 bases at J, leaving 7 bases unmatched. The CDR3 nucleotides read TGTGCCAGCGGTCGGGACAGGGGCTCAGAGACCCAGTACTTC. Translation: CASGRDRGSETQYF.

The chain couples TRBV19 to TRBJ2-1; possible D gene TRBD2, 7 bases. The CDR3 has 14 residues. The V gene lost 5 bases and the J gene lost 2 bases, with 10 bases spanning the gap. The germline CDR1 and CDR2 sequences are LNHDA and SQIVND (reference sequence). CDR3: CASSWGGPYNEQFF. CDR3 nucleotide sequence: TGTGCCAGTAGTTGGGGGGGGCCCTACAATGAGCAGTTCTTC.

This clone was seen more than once but under ten times. The chain employs TRBV11-3 and TRBJ2-3, with 8 bases fitting TRBD1. CDR3 length: 14 residues. The germline gives CDR1 SGHNT, CDR2 YENEEA. J was trimmed by 0 bases and V by 5 bases; bases with no gene match: 1. For the CDR3, the DNA is TGTGCCAGCAGCCGGGACAGGAGCACAGATACGCAGTATTTT. Translated, it gives CASSRDRSTDTQYF.

The CDR3 nucleotides read TGTGCCAGCAGCCCGGTTGGCGGGACGAACACCGGGGAGCTGTTTTTT. This encodes CASSPVGGTNTGELFF. The chain uses TRBV11-3 and TRBJ2-2, with D maybe TRBD2 (6 bases). Germline V gene data show CDR1 as SGHNT and CDR2 as YENEEA. The CDR3 contains 16 residues. Trimming took off 5 bases at V and 0 bases at J, with 13 bases between the two ends.

The CDR3, as DNA: TGTGCCAGCCAAATTACTAGCACAGATACGCAGTATTTT. Residues: CASQITSTDTQYF. The genes are TRBV18 and TRBJ2-3; no clear D gene. The germline gives CDR1 KGHSH, CDR2 LQKENI. Trimming removed 8 bases at V and 0 bases at J, with 9 bases between. The CDR3 length is 13 residues.

This clone was seen only a few times. The rearrangement joins TRBV11-3 to TRBJ2-5, with 11 bases matching TRBD1. The germline CDR1 and CDR2 sequences are SGHNT and YENEEA. V lost 4 bases and J lost 5; bases outside the gene matches: 9. CDR3 size: 16 residues. The CDR3: CASSYAGTGGTETQYF. The DNA for the CDR3 is TGTGCCAGCAGCTACGCCGGGACAGGGGGGACGGAGACCCAGTACTTC.

Sample share makes this clone medium-sized. The V and J genes are TRBV9 and TRBJ1-5, with 9 bases identical to TRBD1. The CDR3 contains 14 residues. CDR1 and CDR2 from the germline V gene are SGDLS and YYNGEE. J lost 4 bases, V lost 5 bases, and 4 bases had no gene match. Here the CDR3 reads CASSYGQGNQPQHF. The CDR3 DNA sequence: TGTGCCAGCAGTTATGGACAGGGGAATCAGCCCCAGCATTTT. Combining the CDR3 with reference TRBV9 and TRBJ1-5 gives the whole variable domain DSGVTQTPKHLITATGQRVTLRCSPRSGDLSVYWYQQSLDQGLQFLIQYYNGEERAKGNILERFSAQQFPDLHSELNLSSLELGDSALYFCASSYGQGNQPQHFGDGTRLSIL.

This clone is medium-sized within its sample. V and J are TRBV6-8 and TRBJ1-1, with TRBD1 identical over 10 bases. J gave up 0 bases and V 5 bases, and 3 bases lay outside the gene matches. This CDR3 contains 15 residues. Per germline, CDR1 MNHGY and CDR2 SAAAGT. In DNA, the CDR3 is TGTGCCAGCAGTGGGACAGGGGTCTTGAACACTGAAGCTTTCTTT. Translating gives CASSGTGVLNTEAFF.

This sequence joins TRBV11-3 and TRBJ2-4, with D hard to call. Per germline, CDR1 SGHNT and CDR2 YENEEA. This CDR3 spans 18 amino acids. Between the trimmed V and J ends, which lost 3 bases and 7 bases, there was a span of 25 bases. The CDR3 region is CASSLAELLYRSANIQYF. CDR3 nucleotide sequence: TGTGCCAGCAGCTTGGCCGAGTTGTTGTACCGTTCAGCCAACATTCAGTACTTC.

In its sample, this clone is medium-sized. This chain connects TRBV6-8 to TRBJ2-1; possible D gene TRBD2, 6 bases. Germline V CDR1 and CDR2: MNHGY, SAAAGT. The germline V and J ends were trimmed by 0 bases and 9 bases, with 6 bases remaining between them. The CDR3 is 12 amino acids. The CDR3 reads CASSYSGGEQFF. The CDR3 region has the DNA TGTGCCAGCAGTTACTCCGGGGGTGAGCAGTTCTTC.

Within the sample, this clone is hyperexpanded. This chain uses TRBV28 with TRBJ2-2, with D possibly called TRBD1 or TRBD2 (5 bases each). CDR3 length equals 15 residues. The germline gives CDR1 MDHEN, CDR2 SYDVKM. V shed 2 bases and J shed 1 base, with 8 bases lying between them. The CDR3 bases are TGTGCCAGCAGTTTAAGAGGGGAGAACACCGGGGAGCTGTTTTTT. This translates into CASSLRGENTGELFF.

Relative to its sample, this clone is medium-sized (0.01 to 0.1%). The chain has TRBV6-8 and TRBJ1-4; TRBD1 matches 8 bases. Germline assignment: CDR1 MNHGY and CDR2 SAAAGT. J gave up 3 bases and V 1 base, and 7 bases lay outside the gene matches. The CDR3 is 17 amino acids. The CDR3 region is CASSYFHRGAANEKLFF. For the CDR3, the DNA is TGTGCCAGCAGTTACTTCCACAGGGGGGCGGCTAATGAAAAACTGTTTTTT.

This sequence joins TRBV5-1 and TRBJ2-6; D is possibly TRBD1 (7 bases). The CDR3 runs 19 residues. Trimming left V 4 bases short and J 0 bases short, with 20 bases between. Germline V lookup: CDR1 SGHRS, CDR2 YFSETQ. The CDR3 sequence is CASSGEGGVDYSGANVLTF. CDR3 DNA sequence: TGCGCCAGCAGCGGGGAAGGGGGCGTGGACTACTCTGGGGCCAACGTCCTGACTTTC.

The chain joins TRBV28 to TRBJ1-3; D gene uncertain. V lost 3 bases and J 0 bases, leaving 9 bases between the germline ends. This CDR3 contains 15 residues. The germline CDR1 and CDR2 sequences are MDHEN and SYDVKM. This chain's CDR3 is CASSFNGNSGNTIYF. The CDR3 DNA sequence: TGTGCCAGCAGTTTTAACGGTAACTCTGGAAACACCATATATTTT.